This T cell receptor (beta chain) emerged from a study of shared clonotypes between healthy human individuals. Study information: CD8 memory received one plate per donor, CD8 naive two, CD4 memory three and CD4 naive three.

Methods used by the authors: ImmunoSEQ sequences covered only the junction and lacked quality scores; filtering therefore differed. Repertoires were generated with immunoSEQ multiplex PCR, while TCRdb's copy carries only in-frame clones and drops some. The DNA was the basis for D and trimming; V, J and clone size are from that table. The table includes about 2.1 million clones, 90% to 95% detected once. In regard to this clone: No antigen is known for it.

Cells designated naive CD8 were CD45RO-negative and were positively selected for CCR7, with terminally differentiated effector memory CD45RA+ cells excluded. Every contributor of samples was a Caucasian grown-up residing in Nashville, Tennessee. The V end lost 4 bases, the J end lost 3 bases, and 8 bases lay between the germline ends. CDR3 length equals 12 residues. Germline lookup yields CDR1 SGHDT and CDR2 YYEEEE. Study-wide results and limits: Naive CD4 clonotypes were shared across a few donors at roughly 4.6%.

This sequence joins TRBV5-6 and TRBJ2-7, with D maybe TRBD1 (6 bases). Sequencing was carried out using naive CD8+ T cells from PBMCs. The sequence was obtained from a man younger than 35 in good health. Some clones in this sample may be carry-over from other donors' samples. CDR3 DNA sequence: TGTGCCAGCAGCCGGGACATCTACGAGCAGTACTTC. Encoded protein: CASSRDIYEQYF.